The rows below give T cell receptor beta chains drawn from one sample of a study of control samples from healthy donors and cancer patients. Data came from immunoSEQ multiplex PCR; TCRdb stores just in-frame clones and leaves some out. The sample lists just over 150,000 clones, 70% to 90% occurring once. Sequencing was done on a sample of blood. These receptors all come from a man younger than 40 in good health. Each CDR3 is given without its conserved first and last residue. D genes are given only for firm matches.

CDR3 protein: ASSSTPVQEAF
J gene: TRBJ1-1
V gene: TRBV6-5
D gene: NA

CDR3 protein: ASSVEMGPDTQY
J gene: TRBJ2-3
V gene: TRBV9
D gene: NA

CDR3 protein: ASSPVEGQRNTEAF
J gene: TRBJ1-1
V gene: TRBV18
D gene: NA

CDR3 protein: ASSLGPNTEAF
J gene: TRBJ1-1
V gene: TRBV11-3
D gene: NA

CDR3 protein: AWNTGVSYNEQF
J gene: TRBJ2-1
V gene: TRBV30
D gene: TRBD1

CDR3 protein: AISGGPAGSQY
J gene: TRBJ2-5
V gene: TRBV10-3
D gene: NA

CDR3 protein: ASSFMGVTGELF
J gene: TRBJ2-2
V gene: TRBV27
D gene: NA

CDR3 protein: ASNAGAADEQF
J gene: TRBJ2-1
V gene: TRBV28
D gene: TRBD2

CDR3 protein: ASSYGTGGAGANVLT
J gene: TRBJ2-6
V gene: TRBV6-2/TRBV6-3
D gene: TRBD1

CDR3 protein: ASSLLQETYGYT
J gene: TRBJ1-2
V gene: TRBV9
D gene: NA

CDR3 protein: ASSQGPIYGNTIY
J gene: TRBJ1-3
V gene: TRBV3-1/TRBV3-2
D gene: NA

CDR3 protein: ATSSIGTIPGETQY
J gene: TRBJ2-5
V gene: TRBV15
D gene: NA

CDR3 protein: AWSVGGGASGYT
J gene: TRBJ1-2
V gene: TRBV30
D gene: NA

CDR3 protein: AIRGLAGGPNEQF
J gene: TRBJ2-1
V gene: TRBV10-3
D gene: TRBD2

CDR3 protein: ASRHENTIY
J gene: TRBJ1-3
V gene: TRBV6-5
D gene: NA

CDR3 protein: ASSLFPDGNTEAF
J gene: TRBJ1-1
V gene: TRBV5-1
D gene: NA

CDR3 protein: ASSLTPTNGRLSGNTIY
J gene: TRBJ1-3
V gene: TRBV27
D gene: NA

CDR3 protein: ASSKGMLAGAPNIQY
J gene: TRBJ2-4
V gene: TRBV21-1
D gene: NA

CDR3 protein: ASSQEGAQSYNEQF
J gene: TRBJ2-1
V gene: TRBV14
D gene: NA

CDR3 protein: ASSVRSPGGGEQY
J gene: TRBJ2-7
V gene: TRBV5-4
D gene: NA

CDR3 protein: ASSYRDLTYEQY
J gene: TRBJ2-7
V gene: TRBV9
D gene: NA

CDR3 protein: ASSYSAGGEETQY
J gene: TRBJ2-5
V gene: TRBV6-5
D gene: NA

CDR3 protein: ASSTRGGRTEAF
J gene: TRBJ1-1
V gene: TRBV13
D gene: NA

CDR3 protein: ASSLVLSGASGNTIY
J gene: TRBJ1-3
V gene: TRBV7-6
D gene: NA

CDR3 protein: ASSLGDSAAEQY
J gene: TRBJ2-7
V gene: TRBV7-2
D gene: NA

CDR3 protein: ASGPRGGARDEQF
J gene: TRBJ2-1
V gene: TRBV6-2/TRBV6-3
D gene: TRBD2

CDR3 protein: AISANTGELF
J gene: TRBJ2-2
V gene: TRBV10-3
D gene: NA

CDR3 protein: ASSHLRGRNTEAF
J gene: TRBJ1-1
V gene: TRBV4-2
D gene: NA

CDR3 protein: ASSLGVGRTSTDTQY
J gene: TRBJ2-3
V gene: TRBV7-2
D gene: NA

CDR3 protein: ARSLESVPNTEAF
J gene: TRBJ1-1
V gene: TRBV5-3
D gene: NA

CDR3 protein: ASSQVGETQY
J gene: TRBJ2-5
V gene: TRBV14
D gene: NA

CDR3 protein: ASTLAGFGYT
J gene: TRBJ1-2
V gene: TRBV28
D gene: NA

CDR3 protein: ASGSSQGYGGELF
J gene: TRBJ2-2
V gene: TRBV12-5
D gene: NA

CDR3 protein: ASSSGQYPMNTEAF
J gene: TRBJ1-1
V gene: TRBV28
D gene: TRBD1

CDR3 protein: ASSSGTGGTEQY
J gene: TRBJ2-7
V gene: TRBV7-3
D gene: TRBD1

CDR3 protein: ASSSSGSRGVYEQY
J gene: TRBJ2-7
V gene: TRBV27
D gene: NA

CDR3 protein: ASSLRAGETQY
J gene: TRBJ2-5
V gene: TRBV27
D gene: NA

CDR3 protein: AISESRGNPKTQY
J gene: TRBJ2-5
V gene: TRBV10-3
D gene: NA

CDR3 protein: AISENTEAF
J gene: TRBJ1-1
V gene: TRBV10-3
D gene: NA

CDR3 protein: ASSFSPGSDEKLF
J gene: TRBJ1-4
V gene: TRBV5-1
D gene: NA

CDR3 protein: ASSETSGNTIY
J gene: TRBJ1-3
V gene: TRBV6-1
D gene: NA

CDR3 protein: SASGDRVGEAF
J gene: TRBJ1-1
V gene: TRBV20-1
D gene: TRBD1

CDR3 protein: ASSARAVPDQPQH
J gene: TRBJ1-5
V gene: TRBV6-2/TRBV6-3
D gene: NA

CDR3 protein: ASRTGTLTDTQY
J gene: TRBJ2-3
V gene: TRBV5-1
D gene: NA

CDR3 protein: ASSYIGVQAF
J gene: TRBJ1-1
V gene: TRBV6-2/TRBV6-3
D gene: NA